The 2 T cell receptor beta chains below were found in one sample sequenced in a study of blood T cell repertoires in COVID-19. Some clones are missing from TCRdb's copy, which holds only in-frame ones; the method was immunoSEQ multiplex PCR. The table lists some 78,000 clones, 86% of them singletons. The sample was peripheral blood. Source of these receptors: a man aged 50 to 60 with active or convalescent COVID-19.

This chain connects TRBV10-3 to TRBJ1-3; tentatively, D is TRBD1 (5 bases). CDR1 ENHRY and CDR2 SYGVKD come from the germline V gene. CDR3 length: 15 residues. The V gene lost 3 bases and the J gene lost 2 bases, with 11 bases spanning the gap. CDR3 in amino acids: CAISDPGLTGNTIYF. DNA for the CDR3: TGTGCCATCAGTGACCCAGGGCTGACTGGAAACACCATATATTTT.

The chain uses TRBV20-1 and TRBJ2-1, with 10 bases fitting TRBD2. The CDR3 contains 15 residues. Germline V gene data show CDR1 as DFQATT and CDR2 as SNEGSKA (reference sequence). The J segment lost 5 bases and the V segment lost 3 bases, leaving 7 bases of the junction unmatched. The CDR3 sequence: CSASSRLAGNNEQFF. CDR3 DNA: TGCAGTGCTAGTTCAAGACTAGCGGGTAACAATGAGCAGTTCTTC.